The present entry profiles one T cell receptor beta chain with its context. The antigen remains unidentified. TCRdb's copy holds only in-frame clones and misses some; the assay was immunoSEQ multiplex PCR. The table shows about 7,900 clones, with roughly 98% occurring only once. The record originates from a study of naive CD8 T cells in extremely preterm neonates. Findings and limits, study-wide: The authors flagged variable productive template counts in preterm samples. Preterm CDR3s were shorter than older groups', with fewer N additions and less trimming.

The sample holds sorted live naive CD8+ CD45RA+CCR7+ T cells. Per germline, CDR1 MNHEY and CDR2 SVGAGI. The CDR3 runs to 14 residues. V gave up 6 bases and J gave up 3 bases, with 14 bases separating them. The TCR comes from a human donor in good health. V is TRBV6-5 and J is TRBJ1-2; possibly TRBD1 for D (5 bases). Sequenced input: naive CD8+ T cells from blood. The CDR3 protein is CASSPWGGDYGYTF. CDR3 nucleotide sequence: TGTGCCAGCAGCCCATGGGGGGGGGACTATGGCTACACCTTC.